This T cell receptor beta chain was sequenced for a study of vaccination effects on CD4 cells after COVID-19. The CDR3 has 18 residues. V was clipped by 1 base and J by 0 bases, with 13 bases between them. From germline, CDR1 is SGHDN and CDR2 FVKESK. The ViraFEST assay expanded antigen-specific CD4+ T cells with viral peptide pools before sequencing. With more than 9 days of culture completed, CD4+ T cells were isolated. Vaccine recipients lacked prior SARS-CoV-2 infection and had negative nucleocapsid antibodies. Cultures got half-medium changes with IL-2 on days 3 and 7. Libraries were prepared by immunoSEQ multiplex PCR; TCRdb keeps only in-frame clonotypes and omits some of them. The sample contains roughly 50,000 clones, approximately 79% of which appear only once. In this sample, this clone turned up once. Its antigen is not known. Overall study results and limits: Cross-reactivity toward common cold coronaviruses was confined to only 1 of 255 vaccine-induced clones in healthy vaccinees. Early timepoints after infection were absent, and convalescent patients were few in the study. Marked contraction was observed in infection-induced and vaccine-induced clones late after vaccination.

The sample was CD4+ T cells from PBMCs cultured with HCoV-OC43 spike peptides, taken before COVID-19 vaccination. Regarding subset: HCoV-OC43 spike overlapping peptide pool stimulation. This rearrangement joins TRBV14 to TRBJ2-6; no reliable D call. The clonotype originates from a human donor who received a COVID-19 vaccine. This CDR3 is CASSQGQSKLSGANVLTF. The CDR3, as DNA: TGTGCCAGCAGCCAAGGCCAGAGTAAGCTCTCTGGGGCCAACGTCCTGACTTTC.